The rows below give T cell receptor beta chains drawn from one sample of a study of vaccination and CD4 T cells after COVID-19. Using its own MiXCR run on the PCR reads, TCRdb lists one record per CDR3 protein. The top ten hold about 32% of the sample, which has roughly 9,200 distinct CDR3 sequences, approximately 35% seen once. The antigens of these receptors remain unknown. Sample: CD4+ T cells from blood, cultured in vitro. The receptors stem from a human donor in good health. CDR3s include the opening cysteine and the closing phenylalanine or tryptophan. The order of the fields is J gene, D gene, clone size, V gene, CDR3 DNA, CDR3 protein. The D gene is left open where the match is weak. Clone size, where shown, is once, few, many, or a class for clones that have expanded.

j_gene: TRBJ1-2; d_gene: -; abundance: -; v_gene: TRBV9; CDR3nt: TGTGCCAGCAGCGAAGGCCCAGCTAACTATGGCTACACCTTC; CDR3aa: CASSEGPANYGYTF
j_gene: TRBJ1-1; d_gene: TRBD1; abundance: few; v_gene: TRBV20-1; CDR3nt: TGCAGTGCGCTAAAACCTTTACACTGGACAGGAACGGCGATGAACACTGAAGCTTTCTTT; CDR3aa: CSALKPLHWTGTAMNTEAFF
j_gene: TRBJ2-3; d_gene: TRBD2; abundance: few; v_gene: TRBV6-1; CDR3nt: TGTGCCATCCAGGGCGGGGGGCATTCCAGTTCAGATACGCAGTATTTT; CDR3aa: CAIQGGGHSSSDTQYF
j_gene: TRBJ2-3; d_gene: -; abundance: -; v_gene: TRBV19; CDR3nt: TGTGCCAGTAGTATATTCGGAGCTGATACGCAGTATTTT; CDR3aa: CASSIFGADTQYF
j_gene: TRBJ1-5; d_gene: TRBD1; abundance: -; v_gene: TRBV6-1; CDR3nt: TGTGCCAGCACCAAAAAACAGGGGGCGGAGCAGCCCCAGCATTTT; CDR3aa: CASTKKQGAEQPQHF
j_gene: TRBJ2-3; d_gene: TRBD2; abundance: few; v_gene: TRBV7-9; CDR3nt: TGTGCCAGCATTTCCCTAGCGGGGGGGCCGGATACGCAGTATTTT; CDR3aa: CASISLAGGPDTQYF
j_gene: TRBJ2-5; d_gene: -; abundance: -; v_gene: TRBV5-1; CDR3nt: TGCGCCAGCAGTCCGATACAGGGCGGCCAAGAGACCCAGTACTTC; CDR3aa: CASSPIQGGQETQYF
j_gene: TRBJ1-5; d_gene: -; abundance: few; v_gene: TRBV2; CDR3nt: TGTGCCACCCGAGAGGGGTGGGATCAGCCCCAGCATTTT; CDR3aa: CATREGWDQPQHF
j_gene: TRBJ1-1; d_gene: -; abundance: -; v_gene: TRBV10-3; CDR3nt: TGTGCCATCAGGACGTCCGCTACGAACACTGAAGCTTTCTTT; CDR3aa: CAIRTSATNTEAFF
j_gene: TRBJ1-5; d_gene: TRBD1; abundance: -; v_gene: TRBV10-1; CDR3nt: TGCGCCAGCGTTTTCCCCCCGGTGACAGGGAAGTCCTCTAGCAATCAGCCCCAGCATTTT; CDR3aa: CASVFPPVTGKSSSNQPQHF
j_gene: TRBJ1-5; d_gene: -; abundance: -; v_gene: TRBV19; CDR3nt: TGTGCCAGTAGTACTAGGGCAGAAAACGGCAATCAGCCCCAGCATTTT; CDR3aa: CASSTRAENGNQPQHF
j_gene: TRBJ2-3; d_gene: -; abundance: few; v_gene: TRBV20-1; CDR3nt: TGCAGTGCTAGATTCCCTAGCACAGATACGCAGTATTTT; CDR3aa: CSARFPSTDTQYF
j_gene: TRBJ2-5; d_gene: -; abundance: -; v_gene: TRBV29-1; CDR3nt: TGCAGCGGGTGGAAAGAGACCCAGTACTTC; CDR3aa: CSGWKETQYF
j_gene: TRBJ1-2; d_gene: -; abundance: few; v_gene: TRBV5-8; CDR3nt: TGTGCCAGCAGCCCGGGATGGGGTACTGGGGGCTACACCTTC; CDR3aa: CASSPGWGTGGYTF
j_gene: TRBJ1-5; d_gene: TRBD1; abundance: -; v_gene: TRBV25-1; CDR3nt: TGTGCCAGCAGAGAATCGGGACAGGGCAATCAGCCCCAGCATTTT; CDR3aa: CASRESGQGNQPQHF
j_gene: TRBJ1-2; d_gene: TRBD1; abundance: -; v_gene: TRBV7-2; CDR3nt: TGTGCCAGCAGCTTAGGCGGGACAGCTCCGGGAGGCTACACCTTC; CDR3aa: CASSLGGTAPGGYTF
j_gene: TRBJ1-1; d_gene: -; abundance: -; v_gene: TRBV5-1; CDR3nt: TGCGCCAGCAGCTTGGCCCGACAGGCTGTTGAAGCTTTCTTT; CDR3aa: CASSLARQAVEAFF
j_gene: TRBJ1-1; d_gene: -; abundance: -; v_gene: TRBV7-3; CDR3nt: TGTGCCAGCAGCAGGACGGCTCTGAACACTGAAGCTTTCTTT; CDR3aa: CASSRTALNTEAFF
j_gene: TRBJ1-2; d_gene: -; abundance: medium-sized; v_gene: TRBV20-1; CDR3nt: TGCAGTGCTAGTGGGGAGACAGGAGCTAACTATGGCTACACCTTC; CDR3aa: CSASGETGANYGYTF
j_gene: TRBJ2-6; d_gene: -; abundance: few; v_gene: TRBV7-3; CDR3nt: TGTGCCAGCACCTCGACTGGGGCCAACGTCCTGACTTTC; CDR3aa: CASTSTGANVLTF
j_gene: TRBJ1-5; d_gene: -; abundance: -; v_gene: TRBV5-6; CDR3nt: TGTGCCAGCAGCTGGGGGCTAAGTGGAACCAATCAGCCCCAGCATTTT; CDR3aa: CASSWGLSGTNQPQHF
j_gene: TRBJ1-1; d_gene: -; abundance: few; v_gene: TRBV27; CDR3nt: TGTGCCAGCAGTTTAGGGGAGATGGGAACTGAAGCTTTCTTT; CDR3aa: CASSLGEMGTEAFF
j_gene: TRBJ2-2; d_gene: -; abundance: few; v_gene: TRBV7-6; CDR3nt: TGTGCCAGCAGCTTATCGACAAGCACGAACACCGGGGAGCTGTTTTTT; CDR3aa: CASSLSTSTNTGELFF
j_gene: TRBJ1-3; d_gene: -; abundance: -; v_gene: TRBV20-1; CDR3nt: TGCAGTGCTAGAGATATTGGCCTGGGAGAACACCGGGACACCATATATTTT; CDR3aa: CSARDIGLGEHRDTIYF
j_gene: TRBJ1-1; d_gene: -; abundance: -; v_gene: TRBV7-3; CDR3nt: TGTGCCAGCAGCTTAATACTAGTAGGGGACACTGAAGCTTTCTTT; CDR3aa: CASSLILVGDTEAFF
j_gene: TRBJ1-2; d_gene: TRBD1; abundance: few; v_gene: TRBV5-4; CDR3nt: TGTGCCAGCAGCTTGGCGCATGGGCAGGGGGTCGGCTACACCTTC; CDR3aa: CASSLAHGQGVGYTF
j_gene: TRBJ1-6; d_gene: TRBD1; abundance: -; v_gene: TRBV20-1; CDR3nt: TGCAGTGCTAGAGACCCGAGGGGGCGCTCGAATTCACCCCTCCACTTT; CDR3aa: CSARDPRGRSNSPLHF
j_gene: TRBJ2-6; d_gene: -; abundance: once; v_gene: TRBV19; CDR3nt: TGTGCCAGTAGTATAGGGACTGCTGGGGCCAACGTCCTGACTTTC; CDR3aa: CASSIGTAGANVLTF
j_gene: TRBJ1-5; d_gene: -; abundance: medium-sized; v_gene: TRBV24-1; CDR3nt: TGTGCCACCAGTGATTCTGGTCAGCCCCAGCATTTT; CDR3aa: CATSDSGQPQHF
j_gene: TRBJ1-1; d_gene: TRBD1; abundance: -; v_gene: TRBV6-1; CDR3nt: TGTGCCAGCAGGAAAATCGGGACAGGAAACACTGAAGCTTTCTTT; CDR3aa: CASRKIGTGNTEAFF
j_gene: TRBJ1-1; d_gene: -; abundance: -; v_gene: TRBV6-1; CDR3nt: TGTGCCAGCAGTGCGACAGTAGCCACTGAAGCTTTCTTT; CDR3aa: CASSATVATEAFF
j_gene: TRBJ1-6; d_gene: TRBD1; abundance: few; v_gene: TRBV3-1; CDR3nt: TGTGCCAGCACCAGGACAGGTCCGGGGAGTTCACCCCTCCACTTT; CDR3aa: CASTRTGPGSSPLHF
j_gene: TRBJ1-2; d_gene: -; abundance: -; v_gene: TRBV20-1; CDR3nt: TGCAGTACCCTACACAGACCCCCGGATGGCTACACCTTC; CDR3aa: CSTLHRPPDGYTF
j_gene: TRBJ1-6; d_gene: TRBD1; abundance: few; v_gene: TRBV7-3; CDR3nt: TGTGCCAGCAGCTCCGGACAGGGACCAGGGGCACCCCTCCACTTT; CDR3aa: CASSSGQGPGAPLHF
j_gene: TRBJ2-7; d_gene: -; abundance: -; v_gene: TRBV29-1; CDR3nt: TGCAGCGTTGAAGCCGGAAACCTCTACGAGCAGTACTTC; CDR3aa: CSVEAGNLYEQYF
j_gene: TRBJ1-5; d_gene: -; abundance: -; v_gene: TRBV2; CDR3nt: TGTGCCAGCAGTGGCAGCAATCAGCCCCAGCATTTT; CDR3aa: CASSGSNQPQHF
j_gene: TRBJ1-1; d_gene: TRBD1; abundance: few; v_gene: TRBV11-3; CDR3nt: TGTGCCAGCAGCTGGGGACAGGGCCACCTTCAAGCTTTCTTT; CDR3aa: CASSWGQGHLQAFF
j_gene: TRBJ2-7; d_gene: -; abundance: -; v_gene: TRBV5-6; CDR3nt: TGTGCCAGCAGCTCGTTGGGAGATTCTGCCTCCTACGAGCAGTACTTC; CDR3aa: CASSSLGDSASYEQYF
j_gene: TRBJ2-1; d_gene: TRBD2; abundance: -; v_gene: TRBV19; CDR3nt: TGTGCCAGTACGAACGGGGGGTTCTACAATGAGCAGTTCTTC; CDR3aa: CASTNGGFYNEQFF
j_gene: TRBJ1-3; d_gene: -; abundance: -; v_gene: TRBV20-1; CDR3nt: TGCAGTGCGAGAGACAGTGGCTCTGGAAACACCATATATTTT; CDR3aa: CSARDSGSGNTIYF
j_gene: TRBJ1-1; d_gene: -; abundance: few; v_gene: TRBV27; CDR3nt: TGTGCCAGCAGTTTGGACCCCCGAAGTCGGACTGAAGCTTTCTTT; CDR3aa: CASSLDPRSRTEAFF
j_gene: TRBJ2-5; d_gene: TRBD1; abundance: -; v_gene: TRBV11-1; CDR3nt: TGTGCCAGCAGCCTGGGACAGAAAGAGACCCAGTACTTC; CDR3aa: CASSLGQKETQYF
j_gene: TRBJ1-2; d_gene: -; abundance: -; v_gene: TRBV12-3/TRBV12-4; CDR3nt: TGTGCCAGCACCCCATATAGTTATGGCTACACCTTC; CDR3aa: CASTPYSYGYTF
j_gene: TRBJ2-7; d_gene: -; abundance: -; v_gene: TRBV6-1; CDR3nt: TGTGCCAGCAGTGAAGACCCCTGGGCCTACGAGCAGTACTTC; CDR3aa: CASSEDPWAYEQYF
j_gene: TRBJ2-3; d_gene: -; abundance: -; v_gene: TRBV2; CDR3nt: TGTGCCAGTAGGATTTCTAGCGCGGGCACAGATACGCAGTATTTT; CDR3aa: CASRISSAGTDTQYF